The subject of this entry is one T cell receptor beta chain. The target antigen is unknown. Despite likely unrecorded immune exposures, the donors were nominally healthy at the time of sampling. The CDR3 runs to 14 residues. Trimming took off 2 bases at V and 1 base at J, with 12 bases between the two ends. Germline assignment: CDR1 GTSNPN and CDR2 SVGIG (reference sequence). PCR amplification relied on 60 Vbeta primers (plus 13 Jbeta primers). Profiled with immunoSEQ multiplex PCR; TCRdb holds only in-frame clones, not every one. The sample includes around 130,000 clones, around 85% seen only once; the top ten take 1.5% to 2%. These data belong to a study of cytomegalovirus exposure and HLA in healthy donors. The overall study: Inside one of the first data releases sat around 85 million unique TCRs taken from HLA-typed donors. Study results and caveats: Later on, a genetic analysis was performed. It linked a missense variant in DCLRE1C with V- and J-gene trimming of TCR beta.

Source material: PBMCs. The sequence derives from a boy between 10 and 17 years old in good health and CMV-seronegative. The J gene is TRBJ2-7, the V gene TRBV30, with a possible D match to TRBD2 (5 bases). The CDR3 sequence is CAWSLEVRSYEQYF. In DNA, the CDR3 is TGTGCCTGGAGTTTGGAGGTCAGATCCTACGAGCAGTACTTC. Full variable domain (rest looked up from reference TRBV30 and TRBJ2-7): SQTIHQWPATLVQPVGSPLSLECTVEGTSNPNLYWYRQAAGRGLQLLFYSVGIGQISSEVPQNLSASRPQDRQFILSSKKLLLSDSGFYLCAWSLEVRSYEQYFGPGTRLTVT.